This TCR beta chain stems from a study of cytomegalovirus exposure and HLA in healthy donors. Whole-study results and caveats: Reported performance of the classifier showed diagnosis of cytomegalovirus status with high specificity and sensitivity. Most TCRs appeared rarely, but some public TCRs recurred in many donors. The tendency of first-cohort TCR clusters to co-occur in the roughly 130 validation repertoires emerged from a later analysis.

The CDR3 is 15 residues long. For this clone: Its specificity is unknown.

TCRdb's table, derived via immunoSEQ multiplex PCR, lists solely in-frame clones and lacks some. The sample consists of about 54,000 clones, approximately 89% of them appearing once. This receptor was obtained from a woman between 18 and 29 years old in good health and CMV-seropositive. Sequencing used PBMCs. The J gene is TRBJ1-2, the V gene TRBV21-1; the DNA was not used to check the table's D call, TRBD1. TRBV21-1 counts as a pseudogene. The CDR3 sequence is CASSKRQGINYGYTF. The CDR3 DNA follows: TGTGCCAGCAGCAAGAGACAGGGAATTAACTATGGCTACACCTTC.